Given below is one T cell receptor (beta chain) in context. The sample comes from a study of OX40 agonist ivuxolimab in advanced cancers. Here immunoSEQ multiplex PCR was the method, and the copy in TCRdb shows in-frame clones only, minus some. The data show some 40,000 clones, around nine tenths seen once. The clonotype comes from an adult with an advanced solid tumor such as melanoma, head and neck, liver or kidney cancer. The input for sequencing was CD4+ or CD8+ T cells sorted from blood, taken in a trial of the OX40 agonist ivuxolimab.

CDR3 sequence: CASSYTNSGSWDEQFF. Here the CDR3 DNA reads TGTGCCAGCAGTTACACCAATAGCGGGAGTTGGGATGAGCAGTTCTTC. This chain links TRBV6-5 with TRBJ2-1, with 9 bases fitting TRBD2. This CDR3 is 16 amino acids long. V dropped 2 bases and J dropped 8; count of bases not matched to a gene: 10. CDR1 is MNHEY, CDR2 SVGAGI, per germline.